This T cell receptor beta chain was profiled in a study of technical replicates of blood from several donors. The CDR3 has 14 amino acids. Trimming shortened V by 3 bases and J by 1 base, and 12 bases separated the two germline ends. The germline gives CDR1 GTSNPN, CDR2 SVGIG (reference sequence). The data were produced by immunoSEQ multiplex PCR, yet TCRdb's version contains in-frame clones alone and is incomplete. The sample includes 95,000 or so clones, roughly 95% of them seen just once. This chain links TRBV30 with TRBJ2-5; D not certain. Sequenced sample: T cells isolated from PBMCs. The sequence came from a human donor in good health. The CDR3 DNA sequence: TGTGCCTGGAGGTCGGGTACGTTCCAAGAGACCCAGTACTTC. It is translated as CAWRSGTFQETQYF.